The entry below gives a single T cell receptor beta chain sequence along with its context. Its antigen is still unknown. The PCR had 60 Vbeta and 13 Jbeta primers. The table came from immunoSEQ multiplex PCR; TCRdb's copy has only in-frame clones and leaves some out. This table holds roughly 110,000 clones, about 70% found once. This sample was included in a study of cytomegalovirus exposure and HLA in healthy donors. Findings and limits, study-wide: Several of the most significant clusters appeared, in a later analysis, to be linked to common viral pathogens. Highly shared variants forming one cluster were likely a sequencing artifact. In a later analysis, at a false discovery rate of 0.05, over 15,000 TCR beta sequences matched HLA alleles.

Nominally healthy donors provided the samples, though records likely missed some immune exposures. The CDR3 extends over 12 amino acids. Germline CDR1 reads SGHRS; CDR2 reads YFSETQ. V gave up 0 bases and J gave up 4 bases, with 4 bases separating them. This receptor was obtained from a woman in her fifties or sixties in good health and CMV-seropositive. The chain carries TRBV5-1 and TRBJ2-5; no definite D call. Sequenced sample: PBMCs. The CDR3 DNA is TGCGCCAGCAGCTTGGCCCTAGAGACCCAGTACTTC. This codes for CASSLALETQYF.